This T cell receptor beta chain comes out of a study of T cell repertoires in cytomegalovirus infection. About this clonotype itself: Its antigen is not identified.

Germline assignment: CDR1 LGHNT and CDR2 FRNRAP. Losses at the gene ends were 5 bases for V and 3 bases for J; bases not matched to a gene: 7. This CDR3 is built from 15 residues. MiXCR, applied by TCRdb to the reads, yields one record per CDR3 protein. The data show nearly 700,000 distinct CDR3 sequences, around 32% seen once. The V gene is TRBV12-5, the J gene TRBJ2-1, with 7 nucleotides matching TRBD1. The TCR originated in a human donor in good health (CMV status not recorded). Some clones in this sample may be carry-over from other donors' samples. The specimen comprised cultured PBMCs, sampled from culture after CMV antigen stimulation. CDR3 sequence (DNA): TGTGCTAGTGGTCCAGGACAGGACAACTACAATGAGCAGTTCTTC. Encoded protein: CASGPGQDNYNEQFF.